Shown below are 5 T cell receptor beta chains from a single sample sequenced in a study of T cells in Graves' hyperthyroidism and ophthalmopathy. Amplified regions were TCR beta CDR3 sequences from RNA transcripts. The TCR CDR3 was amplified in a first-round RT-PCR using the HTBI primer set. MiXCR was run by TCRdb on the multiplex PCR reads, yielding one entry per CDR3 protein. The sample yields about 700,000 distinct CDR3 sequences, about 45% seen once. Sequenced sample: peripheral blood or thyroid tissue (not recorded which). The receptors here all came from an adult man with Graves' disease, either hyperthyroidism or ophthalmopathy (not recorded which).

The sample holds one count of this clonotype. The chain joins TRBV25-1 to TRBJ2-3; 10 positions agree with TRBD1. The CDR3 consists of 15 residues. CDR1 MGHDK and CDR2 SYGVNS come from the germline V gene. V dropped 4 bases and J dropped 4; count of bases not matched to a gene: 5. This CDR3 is CASSVGQGTADTQYF. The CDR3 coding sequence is TGTGCCAGCAGTGTGGGACAGGGGACCGCAGATACGCAGTATTTT.

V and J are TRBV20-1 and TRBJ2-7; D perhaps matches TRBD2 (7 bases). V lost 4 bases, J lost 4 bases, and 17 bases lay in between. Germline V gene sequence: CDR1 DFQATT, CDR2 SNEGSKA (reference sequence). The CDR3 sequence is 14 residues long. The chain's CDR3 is CSAKGEGRLYEQYF. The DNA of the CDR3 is TGCAGTGCTAAGGGGGAGGGCCGTTTATACGAGCAGTACTTC.

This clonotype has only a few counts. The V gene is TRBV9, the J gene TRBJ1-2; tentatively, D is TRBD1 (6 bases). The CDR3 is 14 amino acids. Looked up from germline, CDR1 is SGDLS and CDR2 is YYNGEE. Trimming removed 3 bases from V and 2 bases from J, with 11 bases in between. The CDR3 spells CASSAHDRNYGYTF. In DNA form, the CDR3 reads TGTGCCAGCAGCGCCCACGACAGGAACTATGGCTACACCTTC.

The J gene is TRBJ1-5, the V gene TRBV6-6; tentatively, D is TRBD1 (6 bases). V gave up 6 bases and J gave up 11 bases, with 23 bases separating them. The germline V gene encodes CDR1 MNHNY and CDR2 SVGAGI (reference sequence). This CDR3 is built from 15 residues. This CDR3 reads CASSQGRGREAAQHF. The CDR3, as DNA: TGTGCCAGCAGCCAAGGCAGGGGTCGCGAGGCTGCCCAGCATTTT.

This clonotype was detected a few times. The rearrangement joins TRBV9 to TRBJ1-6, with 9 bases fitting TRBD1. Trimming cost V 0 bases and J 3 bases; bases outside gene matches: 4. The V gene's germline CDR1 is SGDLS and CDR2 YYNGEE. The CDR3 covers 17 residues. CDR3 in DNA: TGTGCCAGCAGCGTAGAGACAGGGGGTAACTATAATTCACCCCTCCACTTT. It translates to CASSVETGGNYNSPLHF.